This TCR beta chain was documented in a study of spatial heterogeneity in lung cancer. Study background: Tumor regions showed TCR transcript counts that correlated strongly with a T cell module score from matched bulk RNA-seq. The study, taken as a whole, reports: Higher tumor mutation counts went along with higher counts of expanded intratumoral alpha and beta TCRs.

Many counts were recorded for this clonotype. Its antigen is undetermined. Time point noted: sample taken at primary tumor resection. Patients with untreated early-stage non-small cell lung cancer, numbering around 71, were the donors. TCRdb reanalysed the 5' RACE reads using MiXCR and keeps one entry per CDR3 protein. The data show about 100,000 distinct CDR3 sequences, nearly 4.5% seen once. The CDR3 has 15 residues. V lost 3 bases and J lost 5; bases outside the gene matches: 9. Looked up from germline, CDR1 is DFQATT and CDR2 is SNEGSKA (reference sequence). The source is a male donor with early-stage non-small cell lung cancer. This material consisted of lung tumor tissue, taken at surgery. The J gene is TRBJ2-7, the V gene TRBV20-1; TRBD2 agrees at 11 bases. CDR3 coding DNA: TGCAGTGCTAGTCTTAGCGGGAGGGCCAGGAACGAGCAGTACTTC. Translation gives CSASLSGRARNEQYF.